Below, 3 T cell receptor beta chains from the same sample are listed, as sequenced in a study of blood T cell repertoires in COVID-19. TCRdb's copy holds only in-frame clones and misses some; the assay was immunoSEQ multiplex PCR. The sample lists over 150,000 clones, approximately 86% seen once, with 1% to 1.4% in the top ten. Sequences were obtained from peripheral blood. Receptors originate from a man aged 25-45 years with acute or convalescent COVID-19.

This clone turned up a few times. This chain connects TRBV6-5 to TRBJ1-5, with a possible D match to TRBD1 (6 bases). CDR1 is MNHEY, CDR2 SVGAGI, per germline. V was pared by 6 bases and J by 0 bases, with 12 bases between. This CDR3 is 15 amino acids long. CDR3 amino acids: CASRGTGFSNQPQHF. The CDR3 bases are TGTGCCAGCAGGGGTACAGGGTTTAGCAATCAGCCCCAGCATTTT.

J is TRBJ2-7 and V is TRBV3-1 (or the pseudogene TRBV3-2), with 10 bases matching TRBD2. The germline CDR1 and CDR2 sequences are LGHDT and YNNKEL (reference sequence). The CDR3 totals 18 residues. J was trimmed by 2 bases and V by 1 base; bases with no gene match: 11. The CDR3 nucleotides read TGTGCCAGCAGCCAAGTTTATTCTAGCGGGAGTGATGCCTACGAGCAGTACTTC. It translates to CASSQVYSSGSDAYEQYF.

The chain uses TRBV11-2 and TRBJ2-1, with D possibly matching TRBD2 (5 bases). Trimming took 0 bases from V and 10 from J, leaving 10 bases between them. This CDR3 is built from 13 residues. Germline CDR1 is SGHAT and CDR2 is FQNNGV. This CDR3 is CASSLDLTGEQFF. CDR3 DNA: TGTGCCAGCAGCTTAGATCTTACGGGGGAGCAGTTCTTC.